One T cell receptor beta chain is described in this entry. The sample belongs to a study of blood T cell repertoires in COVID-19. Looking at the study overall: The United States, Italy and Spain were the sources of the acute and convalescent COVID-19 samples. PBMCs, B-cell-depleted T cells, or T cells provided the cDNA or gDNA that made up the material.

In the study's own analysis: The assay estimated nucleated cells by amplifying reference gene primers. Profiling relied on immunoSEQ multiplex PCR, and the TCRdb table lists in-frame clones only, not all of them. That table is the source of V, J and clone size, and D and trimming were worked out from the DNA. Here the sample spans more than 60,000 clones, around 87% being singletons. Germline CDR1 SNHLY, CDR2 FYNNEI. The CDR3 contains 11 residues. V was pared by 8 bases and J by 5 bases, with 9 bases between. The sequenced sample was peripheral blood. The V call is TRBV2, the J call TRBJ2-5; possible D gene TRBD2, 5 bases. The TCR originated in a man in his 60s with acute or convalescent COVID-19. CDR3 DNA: TGTGCCAGCCGACGAGGGGAGACCCAGTACTTC. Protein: CASRRGETQYF.